The 30 T cell receptor beta chains below were found in one sample sequenced in a study of T cell clones after liver transplantation. Some clones are missing from TCRdb's copy, which holds only in-frame ones; the method was immunoSEQ multiplex PCR. There are nearly 55,000 clones in the sample; 70% to 85% occur only once, and approximately 8.5% lies in the top ten. The material was CD4+ T cells from blood, obtained before liver transplant. Receptor source: a human donor who received a liver transplant.

The chain has TRBV7-6 and TRBJ2-2; D is possibly TRBD1 or TRBD2 (5 bases each). Germline V gives CDR1 SGHVS, CDR2 FNYEAQ. The V end lost 7 bases, the J end lost 4 bases, and 16 bases lay between the germline ends. This CDR3 comprises 15 residues. The CDR3 here is CASNRDGESTGELFF. The CDR3 DNA follows: TGTGCCAGCAACCGGGACGGTGAAAGCACCGGGGAGCTGTTTTTT.

The chain uses TRBV12-5 and TRBJ1-6, with a weak D call TRBD1 (5 bases). V was pared by 3 bases and J by 10 bases, with 19 bases between. The CDR3 extends over 16 amino acids. CDR1 and CDR2 (germline): LGHNT, FRNRAP. This CDR3 reads CASGFQTGARRSPLHF. The CDR3 nucleotides read TGTGCTAGTGGTTTCCAAACCGGGGCTAGACGATCACCCCTCCACTTT. Filled out from reference TRBV12-5 and TRBJ1-6, the complete variable domain reads DARVTQTPRHKVTEMGQEVTMRCQPILGHNTVFWYRQTMMQGLELLAYFRNRAPLDDSGMPKDRFSAEMPDATLATLKIQPSEPRDSAVYFCASGFQTGARRSPLHFGNGTRLTVT.

V and J are TRBV4-2 and TRBJ2-5, with 8 bases that match TRBD2. After removal of 3 bases from V and 5 bases from J, the junction contained 17 bases not matched to a gene. The CDR3 runs 18 residues. Germline-derived CDR1 and CDR2 are LGHNA and YNFKEQ. DNA for the CDR3: TGTGCCAGCAGCCATGGGGGGGGGCTAGCGGGTGGGGAGGAGACCCAGTACTTC. Protein product: CASSHGGGLAGGEETQYF.

This chain links TRBV18 with TRBJ1-1; D unclear. Germline V lookup: CDR1 KGHSH, CDR2 LQKENI. CDR3 length: 15 residues. V was cut by 0 bases and J by 6 bases, with 14 bases left in between. The CDR3 coding sequence is TGTGCCAGCTCACCACCGATTGCGCAGTTTCCTGAAGCTTTCTTT. It is translated as CASSPPIAQFPEAFF.

The gene calls are TRBV4-2 and TRBJ2-3, with 8 bases aligning to TRBD2. Trimming removed 1 base from V and 4 bases from J; junction bases left unmatched: 10. Germline values: CDR1 LGHNA, CDR2 YNFKEQ. CDR3 length: 17 amino acids. CDR3 residues: CASSQGPGLAVSDTQYF. The CDR3 region has the DNA TGTGCCAGCAGCCAAGGGCCAGGACTAGCTGTTTCAGATACGCAGTATTTT.

This clone was detected once. The J gene is TRBJ2-5, the V gene TRBV7-9; 7 nucleotides line up with TRBD1. Per germline, CDR1 SEHNR and CDR2 FQNEAQ (reference sequence). Losses at the gene ends were 4 bases for V and 4 bases for J; bases not matched to a gene: 9. The CDR3 contains 15 residues. Here the CDR3 reads CASSSPTGYGETQYF. In nucleotides, the CDR3 is TGTGCCAGCAGCTCACCGACAGGGTATGGAGAGACCCAGTACTTC.

This chain connects TRBV11-2 to TRBJ1-1; D is unresolved. The CDR3 length is 13 residues. The ends were cut back, 3 bases at V and 4 bases at J, with 9 bases in the middle. The germline CDR1 and CDR2 sequences are SGHAT and FQNNGV. The CDR3: CASSLPFATEAFF. The CDR3 DNA is TGTGCCAGCAGCTTGCCCTTCGCCACTGAAGCTTTCTTT.

This chain uses TRBV4-1 with TRBJ2-5; D is perhaps TRBD1 (6 bases). The CDR3 covers 14 residues. From germline, CDR1 is MGHRA and CDR2 YSYEKL. Trimming took off 3 bases at V and 4 bases at J, with 12 bases between the two ends. CDR3 residues: CASSQRTGRETQYF. As DNA, the CDR3 is TGCGCCAGCAGCCAGAGAACAGGGAGAGAGACCCAGTACTTC.

The chain employs TRBV5-6 and TRBJ1-5; D not certain. Germline loops: CDR1 SGHDT, CDR2 YYEEEE. The CDR3 spans 16 residues. The ends were cut back, 4 bases at V and 4 bases at J, with 18 bases in the middle. The CDR3, as DNA: TGTGCCAGCAGCCCATGGGTAGCCGCGATAAATCAGCCCCAGCATTTT. Residues: CASSPWVAAINQPQHF.

This chain connects TRBV19 to TRBJ1-2, with a tentative D call TRBD1 (6 bases). Germline CDR1 reads LNHDA; CDR2 reads SQIVND (reference sequence). The CDR3 has 14 residues. The V gene lost 5 bases and the J gene lost 8 bases, with 18 bases spanning the gap. The CDR3 DNA is TGTGCCAGTAGTTCACGACAGGAGATTATAGGCTACACCTTC. Amino acid sequence: CASSSRQEIIGYTF.

V is TRBV5-4 and J is TRBJ2-3; D is uncertain. The CDR3 runs 14 residues. Germline CDR1 SGHNT, CDR2 YYREEE (reference sequence). Deletions cut 0 bases from V and 0 bases from J, with 5 bases between. The CDR3 here is CASSLATSTDTQYF. CDR3 in DNA: TGTGCCAGCAGCTTGGCGACTAGCACAGATACGCAGTATTTT.

V gene TRBV19 combines with J gene TRBJ1-5, with 12 positions matching TRBD1. Germline V lookup: CDR1 LNHDA, CDR2 SQIVND (reference sequence). Trimming cost V 6 bases and J 1 base; bases outside gene matches: 7. The CDR3 totals 17 residues. The CDR3 is CASRGQGALGSNQPQHF. Here the CDR3 DNA reads TGTGCCAGTAGGGGACAGGGGGCGCTTGGAAGCAATCAGCCCCAGCATTTT.

A note on this clone: The identical CDR3 is also encoded by other nucleotide sequences in the sample. The chain has TRBV7-2 and TRBJ2-3; D unresolved. The ends were cut back, 1 base at V and 1 base at J, with 3 bases in the middle. The CDR3 is 13 residues long. From germline, CDR1 is SGHTA and CDR2 FQGNSA. Written as DNA, the CDR3 is TGTGCCAGCAGCTTAGATGGCACAGATACGCAGTATTTT. This gives the protein CASSLDGTDTQYF. Variable domain in full (rest from reference TRBV7-2 and TRBJ2-3): GAGVSQSPSNKVTEKGKDVELRCDPISGHTALYWYRQSLGQGLEFLIYFQGNSAPDKSGLPSDRFSAERTGGSVSTLTIQRTQQEDSAVYLCASSLDGTDTQYFGPGTRLTVL.

This sequence joins TRBV5-4 and TRBJ2-1, with 10 bases that match TRBD2. Germline V gene data show CDR1 as SGHNT and CDR2 as YYREEE (reference sequence). The CDR3 has 16 residues. Trimming removed 2 bases from V and 3 bases from J; junction bases left unmatched: 5. The CDR3 DNA reads TGTGCCAGCAGCTTAGCGGGGGGGACCGTCTACAATGAGCAGTTCTTC. Its protein is CASSLAGGTVYNEQFF. Together with reference TRBV5-4 and TRBJ2-1, the CDR3 gives the full variable domain: ETGVTQSPTHLIKTRGQQVTLRCSSQSGHNTVSWYQQALGQGPQFIFQYYREEENGRGNFPPRFSGLQFPNYSSELNVNALELDDSALYLCASSLAGGTVYNEQFFGPGTRLTVL.

The table lists this clone with a few counts. This sequence joins TRBV5-6 and TRBJ1-2, with 9 bases fitting TRBD1. Germline-derived CDR1 and CDR2 are SGHDT and YYEEEE. The CDR3 runs 16 residues. The V segment lost 4 bases and the J segment 3 bases; nucleotides outside the gene matches: 10. Here the CDR3 DNA reads TGTGCCAGCAGCGCTCGGGGGACAGGGTTTGACTATGGCTACACCTTC. Amino acid sequence: CASSARGTGFDYGYTF.

V gene TRBV5-6 combines with J gene TRBJ2-7, with D hard to call. CDR1 SGHDT and CDR2 YYEEEE come from the germline V gene. V was trimmed by 5 bases and J by 5 bases, leaving 14 bases between them. There are 13 residues in the CDR3. CDR3 coding DNA: TGTGCCAGCAGTCGCATAGTTCGGGACGAGCAGTACTTC. It codes for CASSRIVRDEQYF.

The gene calls are TRBV2 and TRBJ2-5; D possibly matches TRBD1 or TRBD2 (6 bases each). From germline, CDR1 is SNHLY and CDR2 FYNNEI. There are 15 residues in the CDR3. The V gene lost 2 bases and the J gene lost 1 base, with 11 bases spanning the gap. For the CDR3, the DNA is TGTGCCAGCAGTGAACTAAGGGGGGTCCAAGAGACCCAGTACTTC. Translating gives CASSELRGVQETQYF.

This clone was counted only a few times. The rearrangement uses TRBV5-1 and TRBJ1-6; TRBD1 is a possible D gene (6 bases). Germline V gene lookup returns CDR1 SGHRS and CDR2 YFSETQ. V shed 3 bases and J shed 8 bases, with 18 bases lying between them. The CDR3 runs to 16 residues. CDR3 protein: CASSSAPTGLDSPLHF. For the CDR3, the DNA is TGCGCCAGCAGCTCCGCACCGACAGGACTAGATTCACCCCTCCACTTT.

V and J are TRBV19 and TRBJ2-7, with 8 positions matching TRBD2. Germline CDR1 reads LNHDA; CDR2 reads SQIVND (reference sequence). The CDR3 runs to 16 residues. V trimming: 5 bases; J trimming: 0 bases; junction bases outside the gene matches: 9. The CDR3 DNA is TGTGCCAGTAGTCTGCATGCGGGGGGTAGCTCCTACGAGCAGTACTTC. This sequence encodes CASSLHAGGSSYEQYF.

The chain recombines TRBV6-1 with TRBJ2-3; D gene ambiguous. Trimming removed 7 bases at V and 4 bases at J, with 6 bases between. This CDR3 contains 11 residues. Germline V lookup: CDR1 MNHNS, CDR2 SASEGT. CDR3 DNA sequence: TGTGCCAGCAACTACGCAGATACGCAGTATTTT. Protein: CASNYADTQYF.

The genes are TRBV19 and TRBJ2-5, with D hard to call. The CDR3 consists of 12 residues. The V gene lost 7 bases and the J gene lost 6 bases, with 12 bases spanning the gap. Per the germline V gene, CDR1 is LNHDA and CDR2 is SQIVND (reference sequence). This CDR3 is CASTLPSQTQYF. The CDR3 nucleotides are TGTGCCAGTACCCTACCCTCACAGACCCAGTACTTC.

The DNA for the CDR3 is TGCGCCAGCAGCTTGGCCGGCGGGGCCAAAAACATTCAGTACTTC. As protein: CASSLAGGAKNIQYF. The chain combines TRBV5-1 with TRBJ2-4; possible D gene TRBD2, 5 bases. There are 15 residues in the CDR3. The V end was cut by 0 bases, the J end by 1 base, with 8 bases between. The germline gives CDR1 SGHRS, CDR2 YFSETQ.

This chain links TRBV7-3 with TRBJ1-1; D unclear. The germline V gene encodes CDR1 SGHTA and CDR2 FQGTGA. The CDR3 totals 13 residues. Trimming removed 6 bases at V and 1 base at J, with 9 bases between. CDR3 sequence reads: CASRVGGNTEAFF. The CDR3 bases are TGTGCCAGCAGGGTCGGTGGGAACACTGAAGCTTTCTTT. The full variable domain, its missing parts supplied by reference TRBV7-3 and TRBJ1-1, is GAGVSQTPSNKVTEKGKYVELRCDPISGHTALYWYRQSLGQGPEFLIYFQGTGAADDSGLPNDRFFAVRPEGSVSTLKIQRTERGDSAVYLCASRVGGNTEAFFGQGTRLTVV.

Written as DNA, the CDR3 is TGCGCCAGCAGCAGAGGGGGCCTCAATGAGCAGTTCTTC. Residues: CASSRGGLNEQFF. The rearrangement joins TRBV4-1 to TRBJ2-1; 7 bases align to TRBD1. With V trimmed by 5 bases and J by 6 bases, 4 bases remained unmatched. The germline V gene has CDR1 MGHRA and CDR2 YSYEKL. This CDR3 region has 13 residues.

The chain couples TRBV10-1 to TRBJ2-1, with TRBD1 matching 8 bases. This CDR3 contains 16 residues. CDR1 and CDR2 from the germline V gene are WNHNN and SYGVQD (reference sequence). V dropped 8 bases and J dropped 9; count of bases not matched to a gene: 18. The CDR3 spells CASSFARDRPRCEQFF. CDR3 DNA: TGCGCCAGCTCCTTCGCTAGGGACAGGCCTAGGTGTGAGCAGTTCTTC.

The V and J genes are TRBV7-9 and TRBJ1-2; 8 bases match TRBD1. CDR1 is SEHNR and CDR2 is FQNEAQ in the germline V gene (reference sequence). The CDR3 consists of 15 residues. V lost 0 bases and J lost 6; bases outside the gene matches: 6. In DNA form, the CDR3 reads TGTGCCAGCAGCTTAGCGGTGACAGGGGCCAATGGCTACACCTTC. The encoded protein is CASSLAVTGANGYTF.

This clone was seen a single time. J is TRBJ2-1 and V is TRBV7-2, with D unresolved. The CDR3 covers 15 residues. With 1 base removed from V and 3 bases from J, the gap between germline ends came to 10 bases. CDR1 is SGHTA, CDR2 FQGNSA, per germline. This CDR3 is CASSLEPSHYNEQFF. CDR3 bases: TGTGCCAGCAGCTTAGAACCTAGTCACTACAATGAGCAGTTCTTC. Using reference TRBV7-2 and TRBJ2-1 for the parts outside the CDR3, the full variable domain is GAGVSQSPSNKVTEKGKDVELRCDPISGHTALYWYRQSLGQGLEFLIYFQGNSAPDKSGLPSDRFSAERTGGSVSTLTIQRTQQEDSAVYLCASSLEPSHYNEQFFGPGTRLTVL.

The chain links TRBV9 to TRBJ2-2, with TRBD1 matching over 7 bases. The CDR3 runs 15 residues. Germline CDR1 reads SGDLS; CDR2 reads YYNGEE. J gave up 5 bases and V 4 bases, and 8 bases lay outside the gene matches. CDR3 sequence: CASSPRDSGTGELFF. Written as DNA, the CDR3 is TGTGCCAGCAGCCCCCGGGACAGTGGGACCGGGGAGCTGTTTTTT.

The chain uses TRBV6-1 and TRBJ2-7; 7 nucleotides align to TRBD1. The CDR3 spans 13 residues. The germline V gene encodes CDR1 MNHNS and CDR2 SASEGT. V was clipped by 8 bases and J by 7 bases; unmatched bases: 11. The CDR3 nucleotides read TGTGCCAGCGGGAGAGGACAGGCATTAGAGCAGTACTTC. Its protein is CASGRGQALEQYF.

This clone was detected a few times. The chain recombines TRBV5-1 with TRBJ2-7; 7 bases match TRBD2. With 1 base clipped from V and 6 bases from J, the junction kept 10 bases outside the gene matches. Germline CDR1 SGHRS, CDR2 YFSETQ. This CDR3 spans 15 amino acids. The CDR3 DNA reads as TGCGCCAGCAGCTTGAGCGGCGGGGGAGGAAGCGAGCAGTACTTC. Encoded protein: CASSLSGGGGSEQYF. Complete variable domain (other parts from reference TRBV5-1 and TRBJ2-7): KAGVTQTPRYLIKTRGQQVTLSCSPISGHRSVSWYQQTPGQGLQFLFEYFSETQRNKGNFPGRFSGRQFSNSRSEMNVSTLELGDSALYLCASSLSGGGGSEQYFGPGTRLTVT.